One and the same sample provided the 31 T cell receptor beta chains below, sequenced in a study of T cell repertoires in cytomegalovirus infection. MiXCR, applied by TCRdb to the reads, yields one record per CDR3 protein. The table has more than 400,000 distinct CDR3 sequences, around 27% seen once; the top ten hold over 10%. The sequencing sample was made of PBMCs. These receptors were taken from a human donor in good health (CMV status not recorded). Some clones in this sample may be carry-over from other donors' samples.

Many counts were recorded for this clonotype. The CDR3 reads CASSLSGRGGTDTQYF. CDR3 DNA: TGTGCCAGCAGCTTGTCGGGGCGTGGAGGCACAGATACGCAGTATTTT. The chain carries TRBV7-2 and TRBJ2-3, with D perhaps matching TRBD1 or TRBD2 (5 bases each). V shed 3 bases and J shed 1 base, with 14 bases lying between them. Germline CDR1 is SGHTA and CDR2 is FQGNSA. The CDR3 is 16 amino acids.

The chain carries TRBV30 and TRBJ2-3, with 8 bases lining up with TRBD1. The V gene's germline CDR1 is GTSNPN and CDR2 SVGIG (reference sequence). The CDR3 runs to 16 residues. V was pared by 2 bases and J by 1 base, with 8 bases of the junction left unmatched. The chain's CDR3 is CAWSPGQGRGTDTQYF. CDR3 DNA sequence: TGTGCCTGGAGTCCCGGACAGGGACGAGGCACAGATACGCAGTATTTT.

This clonotype has at least ten counts. This chain uses TRBV7-2 with TRBJ2-7; D is possibly TRBD2 (5 bases). The germline V and J ends were trimmed by 4 bases and 7 bases, with 11 bases remaining between them. This CDR3 comprises 12 residues. CDR1 SGHTA and CDR2 FQGNSA come from the germline V gene. The CDR3 nucleotides are TGTGCCAGCAGCTACGATCGGAGGGAGCAGTACTTC. This sequence encodes CASSYDRREQYF.

As to this clonotype: This may be a read error: a much more frequent sequence differs by one nucleotide. The V call is TRBV7-2, the J call TRBJ1-5; no clear D gene. Germline V gives CDR1 SGHTA, CDR2 FQGNSA. Trimming pared 3 bases from V and 7 bases from J, leaving 19 bases between. This CDR3 region has 16 residues. The CDR3 spells CASSLLGTRDKQPQHF. The CDR3 region has the DNA TGTGCCAGCAGCTTGCTCGGCACTCGTGACAAACAGCCCCAGCATTTT.

There are a few counts of this clonotype. The V call is TRBV20-1, the J call TRBJ1-2; tentatively, D is TRBD1 (5 bases). V lost 5 bases, J lost 4 bases, and 17 bases lay in between. The CDR3 has 14 amino acids. Germline loops: CDR1 DFQATT, CDR2 SNEGSKA (reference sequence). This chain's CDR3 is CSASKVGEGYGYTF. CDR3 nucleotides: TGCAGTGCTTCAAAAGTGGGGGAAGGCTATGGCTACACCTTC.

This clonotype has more than one count but fewer than ten. This chain connects TRBV19 to TRBJ2-5; TRBD1 agrees at 7 bases. CDR3 length equals 17 residues. In germline, CDR1 is LNHDA, CDR2 SQIVND (reference sequence). J gave up 2 bases and V 2 bases, and 11 bases lay outside the gene matches. CDR3 in amino acids: CASSIKGRTGVQETQYF. The CDR3 DNA reads as TGTGCCAGTAGTATAAAGGGGAGAACAGGGGTTCAAGAGACCCAGTACTTC.

The rearrangement joins TRBV7-2 to TRBJ1-1; 8 bases match TRBD1. Germline CDR1 SGHTA, CDR2 FQGNSA. V trimming: 2 bases; J trimming: 5 bases; junction bases outside the gene matches: 10. This CDR3 is 16 amino acids long. Here the CDR3 reads CASSLLIPTGVTEAFF. As DNA, the CDR3 is TGTGCCAGCAGCTTACTTATTCCGACAGGGGTAACTGAAGCTTTCTTT.

The chain uses TRBV27 and TRBJ1-1, with 11 nucleotides matching TRBD1. CDR3 length: 13 residues. J lost 11 bases, V lost 3 bases, and 5 bases had no gene match. Germline V gene lookup returns CDR1 MNHEY and CDR2 SMNVEV (reference sequence). In nucleotides, the CDR3 is TGTGCCAGCAGTTTTCGGACAGGGGGCTTCGCTTTCTTT. Its translation is CASSFRTGGFAFF.

This clonotype showed up many times. The chain carries TRBV11-2 and TRBJ1-1; no definite D call. The CDR3 runs to 14 residues. Per germline, CDR1 SGHAT and CDR2 FQNNGV. V lost 7 bases and J lost 4, with 16 bases in between. CDR3 sequence reads: CASTAAVIGTEAFF. In nucleotides, the CDR3 is TGTGCCAGCACCGCGGCAGTAATAGGCACTGAAGCTTTCTTT.

This chain uses TRBV2 with TRBJ2-5, with TRBD2 as a possible D gene (5 bases). CDR1 and CDR2 (germline): SNHLY, FYNNEI. This CDR3 is built from 12 residues. Trimming took off 7 bases at V and 0 bases at J, with 6 bases between the two ends. The CDR3: CASKDYQETQYF. DNA of the CDR3: TGTGCCAGCAAGGACTACCAAGAGACCCAGTACTTC.

This clonotype occurred a few times. J is TRBJ1-4 and V is TRBV6-6; D perhaps matches TRBD1 (5 bases). Per the germline V gene, CDR1 is MNHNY and CDR2 is SVGAGI (reference sequence). V was clipped by 7 bases and J by 3 bases, with 9 bases between them. This CDR3 has 13 residues. This CDR3 reads CASTGDPNEKLFF. The CDR3, as DNA: TGTGCCAGCACGGGGGATCCTAATGAAAAACTGTTTTTT.

V and J are TRBV6-1 and TRBJ1-5, with D possibly TRBD1 on 6 matching bases. This CDR3 spans 15 amino acids. Germline CDR1 is MNHNS and CDR2 is SASEGT. The V gene lost 4 bases and the J gene lost 0 bases, with 10 bases spanning the gap. CDR3 sequence reads: CASSVRGYSNQPQHF. The CDR3 nucleotides are TGTGCCAGCAGTGTAAGGGGGTATAGCAATCAGCCCCAGCATTTT.

This clonotype was observed at least ten times. The genes are TRBV7-6 and TRBJ1-3; 10 nucleotides agree with TRBD1. CDR3 length: 20 residues. Germline loops: CDR1 SGHVS, CDR2 FNYEAQ. After removal of 1 base from V and 0 bases from J, the junction contained 12 bases not matched to a gene. CDR3 coding DNA: TGTGCCAGCAGCTTAGTTGTTGGGGGGACAGGGGCGAGCTCTGGAAACACCATATATTTT. As protein: CASSLVVGGTGASSGNTIYF.

This clonotype was found a few times. This chain links TRBV7-2 with TRBJ2-4, with D unresolved. CDR3 size: 14 residues. Germline values: CDR1 SGHTA, CDR2 FQGNSA. The V end lost 0 bases, the J end lost 4 bases, and 7 bases lay between the germline ends. The CDR3 is CASSLAGWKNIQYF. CDR3 bases: TGTGCCAGCAGCTTAGCAGGGTGGAAAAACATTCAGTACTTC.

This clonotype was found many times. The chain uses TRBV7-2 and TRBJ2-2, with TRBD1 matching 7 bases. V shed 2 bases and J 2 bases; nucleotides not matched to a gene: 5. The CDR3 has 16 residues. CDR1 and CDR2 (germline): SGHTA, FQGNSA. As DNA, the CDR3 is TGTGCCAGCAGCTTATTCGACAGGGCAAACACCGGGGAGCTGTTTTTT. Its protein is CASSLFDRANTGELFF.

The chain couples TRBV7-2 to TRBJ1-4; perhaps TRBD1 as D (6 bases). This CDR3 contains 15 residues. Deletions cut 4 bases from V and 7 bases from J, with 16 bases between. Looked up from germline, CDR1 is SGHTA and CDR2 is FQGNSA. For the CDR3, the DNA is TGTGCCAGCAGCTCCCAATGGGGGGGCGGTGAAAAACTGTTTTTT. Protein product: CASSSQWGGGEKLFF.

This clonotype was picked up a small number of times. CDR3 amino acids: CASSLLGGNTQYF. The DNA for the CDR3 is TGTGCCAGCAGCCTTCTCGGGGGGAATACGCAGTATTTT. The chain couples TRBV7-2 to TRBJ2-3, with TRBD2 identical over 7 bases. The CDR3 runs 13 residues. The V and J ends lost 5 bases and 7 bases, in that order; junction bases with no gene match: 6. CDR1 is SGHTA, CDR2 FQGNSA, per germline.

This clonotype was found a few times. This chain links TRBV7-2 with TRBJ1-2; 9 bases align to TRBD1. Germline loops: CDR1 SGHTA, CDR2 FQGNSA. Trimming removed 1 base from V and 6 bases from J; junction bases left unmatched: 6. The CDR3 has 15 amino acids. The CDR3 region is CASSLVGTGGDGYTF. In DNA, the CDR3 is TGTGCCAGCAGCTTAGTTGGTACAGGGGGCGATGGCTACACCTTC. The whole variable domain, remainder taken from reference TRBV7-2 and TRBJ1-2, is GAGVSQSPSNKVTEKGKDVELRCDPISGHTALYWYRQSLGQGLEFLIYFQGNSAPDKSGLPSDRFSAERTGGSVSTLTIQRTQQEDSAVYLCASSLVGTGGDGYTFGSGTRLTVV.

This clonotype was seen a few times. The DNA for the CDR3 is TGTGCCAGCAGCATATACAGGGGCAGTACTGAAGCTTTCTTT. The encoded protein is CASSIYRGSTEAFF. V is TRBV11-3 and J is TRBJ1-1; TRBD1 matches 7 bases. The trim removed 5 bases at V and 5 bases at J, leaving 8 bases unmatched. The CDR3 contains 14 residues. Germline CDR1 reads SGHNT; CDR2 reads YENEEA.

The CDR3 nucleotides are TGCGCCAGCAGAGGTCCGGCTAGCGGGAGTCCAGAGACCCAGTACTTC. This sequence encodes CASRGPASGSPETQYF. The V gene is TRBV5-1, the J gene TRBJ2-5, with TRBD2 matching 10 bases. With 5 bases clipped from V and 4 bases from J, the junction kept 11 bases outside the gene matches. The CDR3 has 16 residues. Germline CDR1 and CDR2: SGHRS and YFSETQ.

V gene TRBV28 combines with J gene TRBJ1-1, with a tentative D call TRBD1 (6 bases). V lost 4 bases, J lost 4 bases, and 10 bases lay in between. There are 13 residues in the CDR3. Looked up from germline, CDR1 is MDHEN and CDR2 is SYDVKM. As DNA, the CDR3 is TGTGCCAGCAGTTCAGGGGCCGGCACTGAAGCTTTCTTT. Its protein product is CASSSGAGTEAFF.

This clonotype was picked up many times. The gene calls are TRBV7-2 and TRBJ2-5, with D unresolved. CDR3 length equals 13 residues. The V end lost 3 bases, the J end lost 4 bases, and 9 bases lay between the germline ends. Germline CDR1 and CDR2: SGHTA and FQGNSA. The CDR3 region has the DNA TGTGCCAGCAGCTTCAGTAGTGTAGAGACCCAGTACTTC. Translation: CASSFSSVETQYF.

This clonotype was observed at least ten times. The chain recombines TRBV7-2 with TRBJ2-7; 8 bases fit TRBD1. Germline trimming cut 0 bases from V and 2 bases from J; bases unmatched to any gene: 3. CDR1 is SGHTA and CDR2 is FQGNSA in the germline V gene. CDR3 length equals 15 residues. CDR3 nucleotides: TGTGCCAGCAGCTTAGCGGGGGACAGGACCTACGAGCAGTACTTC. This gives the protein CASSLAGDRTYEQYF. Full variable domain (remainder filled in from reference TRBV7-2 and TRBJ2-7): GAGVSQSPSNKVTEKGKDVELRCDPISGHTALYWYRQSLGQGLEFLIYFQGNSAPDKSGLPSDRFSAERTGGSVSTLTIQRTQQEDSAVYLCASSLAGDRTYEQYFGPGTRLTVT.

The chain has TRBV10-3 and TRBJ1-1; weak D call: TRBD1 (6 bases). The CDR3 extends over 15 amino acids. The germline V gene has CDR1 ENHRY and CDR2 SYGVKD. Trimming took 0 bases from V and 5 from J, leaving 13 bases between them. CDR3 sequence reads: CAISESGARGTEAFF. The CDR3 DNA follows: TGTGCCATCAGTGAGTCGGGGGCGCGAGGGACTGAAGCTTTCTTT.

This clonotype has a handful of counts. The rearrangement uses TRBV6-2 or TRBV6-3 and TRBJ1-2; D is uncertain. Germline V gene sequence: CDR1 MNHEY, CDR2 SVGEGT. The CDR3 sequence is 14 residues long. V gave up 4 bases and J gave up 8 bases, with 17 bases separating them. This CDR3 is CASSLGSRAGGYTF. The DNA of the CDR3 is TGTGCCAGCAGTTTGGGAAGCCGGGCCGGCGGCTACACCTTC.

The rearrangement uses TRBV19 and TRBJ1-5, with 9 nucleotides matching TRBD1. V lost 5 bases, J lost 4 bases, and 3 bases stayed unmatched. The CDR3 spans 14 residues. Germline CDR1 reads LNHDA; CDR2 reads SQIVND (reference sequence). CDR3 protein: CASSDRGWNQPQHF. CDR3 nucleotides: TGTGCCAGTAGTGACAGGGGGTGGAATCAGCCCCAGCATTTT.

The gene calls are TRBV7-3 and TRBJ2-6, with a weak D call TRBD1 (6 bases). Deletions cut 4 bases from V and 0 bases from J, with 10 bases between. The length of the CDR3 is 16 residues. The V gene's germline CDR1 is SGHTA and CDR2 FQGTGA. CDR3 region: CASSYEGGSGANVLTF. DNA of the CDR3: TGTGCCAGCAGCTATGAAGGGGGCTCTGGGGCCAACGTCCTGACTTTC.

The chain employs TRBV11-2 and TRBJ2-5; 8 bases align to TRBD2. The CDR3 extends over 16 amino acids. Germline values: CDR1 SGHAT, CDR2 FQNNGV. Losses at the gene ends were 1 base for V and 4 bases for J; bases not matched to a gene: 8. The DNA for the CDR3 is TGTGCCAGCAGCTTAGTGGGCGCGGGAGGTGTAGAGACCCAGTACTTC. It translates to CASSLVGAGGVETQYF.

CDR3 sequence reads: CASSFIPGTSRRQETQYF. The CDR3 DNA is TGTGCCAGCAGCTTCATCCCCGGGACTAGCCGCAGACAAGAGACCCAGTACTTC. This rearrangement joins TRBV7-9 to TRBJ2-5; TRBD2 aligns across 9 bases. CDR1 SEHNR and CDR2 FQNEAQ come from the germline V gene (reference sequence). The J segment lost 2 bases and the V segment lost 3 bases, leaving 13 bases of the junction unmatched. The CDR3 loop spans 18 amino acids.

The V and J genes are TRBV7-8 and TRBJ2-5; D is uncertain. CDR1 is SGHVS, CDR2 FQNEAQ, per germline. Trimming pared 1 base from V and 4 bases from J, leaving 10 bases between. The CDR3 has 14 amino acids. The CDR3 protein is CASSLGPQRETQYF. The CDR3 bases are TGTGCCAGCAGCTTAGGCCCTCAAAGAGAGACCCAGTACTTC.

The CDR3 loop reads CSARGGTSGVPSSYNEQFF. The DNA of the CDR3 is TGCAGTGCTAGAGGAGGGACTAGCGGAGTCCCCAGCTCCTACAATGAGCAGTTCTTC. The chain uses TRBV20-1 and TRBJ2-1; 11 bases are shared with TRBD2. Germline V lookup: CDR1 DFQATT, CDR2 SNEGSKA (reference sequence). Unmatched junction bases numbered 11, after V lost 1 base and J lost 0 bases. This CDR3 has 19 amino acids.